This record concerns one TCR beta chain sequence. The same CDR3 is also encoded by other DNA sequences in this sample. Trimming cost V 3 bases and J 0 bases, with 6 bases left between them. Per the germline V gene, CDR1 is LNHDA and CDR2 is SQIVND (reference sequence). This CDR3 spans 15 amino acids. The entry originates in a study of blood T cell repertoires in COVID-19. TCRdb's copy holds only in-frame clones and misses some; the assay was immunoSEQ multiplex PCR. The repertoire holds some 170,000 clones, with 80% to 90% as singletons. The sample taken for sequencing was PBMCs or T cells enriched from blood (not recorded which). The TCR sequence derives from a man aged 50-59 years who had recovered from COVID-19. The V gene is TRBV19, the J gene TRBJ1-6; no clear D. This CDR3 reads CASSILSSYNSPLHF. The CDR3 bases are TGTGCCAGTAGTATTCTGAGCTCCTATAATTCACCCCTCCACTTT.